This is a list of T cell receptor beta chains from one sample in a study of Ad26.COV2.S vaccination and SARS-CoV-2 variants. Measured with immunoSEQ multiplex PCR; TCRdb has only the in-frame clones, and not every one. The sample carries approximately 400,000 clones, 83% recorded once. The sequenced sample was peripheral blood, obtained in a trial of Ad26.COV2.S vaccine versus placebo. The receptors originated from a person between 18 and 65 years old who received the Ad26.COV2.S COVID-19 vaccine or a placebo. Each CDR3 is given with its conserved first and last residue. Fields, in order: J gene, V gene, CDR3 protein.

TRBJ1-2,TRBV6-5,CASSYRTTGGDGYTF
TRBJ1-2,TRBV7-9,CASSGAYGYTF
TRBJ2-7,TRBV9,CASSVASGRSYEQYF
TRBJ2-1,TRBV27,CASSTRDRVHEQFF
TRBJ1-4,TRBV4-3,CASSRVANEKLFF
TRBJ1-2,TRBV29-1,CSVGGRPWYGYTF
TRBJ2-2,TRBV2,CASSEVTRGAGELFF
TRBJ2-3,TRBV5-1,CASSLAGVDTQYF
TRBJ2-7,TRBV7-3,CASSCQTLGYYEQYF
TRBJ2-7,TRBV7-9,CASSSGLAVSYEQYF
TRBJ2-7,TRBV5-4,CASSSQGGAGGLGEQYF
TRBJ1-1,TRBV7-2,CASSFTGSTEAFF
TRBJ1-1,TRBV5-1,CASSFGQGTEAFF
TRBJ2-3,TRBV11-1,CASSLELARTDTQYF
TRBJ1-5,TRBV9,CASSVLGNQPQHF
TRBJ1-2,TRBV7-3,CASSLTGEDGYTF
TRBJ2-1,TRBV3-1/TRBV3-2,CASSQDGWRADNEQFF
TRBJ2-7,TRBV10-3,CAISWDLYEQYF
TRBJ2-7,TRBV5-3,CARSYGTQWYEQYF
TRBJ2-3,TRBV29-1,CSVATRVSTDTQYF
TRBJ2-7,TRBV21-1,CASSKLRVSCLLQYF
TRBJ2-3,TRBV25-1,CASSEFDVYQDTQYF
TRBJ1-3,TRBV3-1/TRBV3-2,CASSQSGGGNTIYF
TRBJ2-3,TRBV4-1,CASSLGITADTQYF
TRBJ2-3,TRBV7-9,CAARQESDTQYF
TRBJ1-2,TRBV6-4,CASTPDGGSDLNGYTF
TRBJ2-7,TRBV7-3,CASSFDRGPYEQYF
TRBJ1-6,TRBV5-4,CASSLQIYLGSYNSPLHF
TRBJ2-6,TRBV5-5,CASSLFRETSGANVLTF
TRBJ2-5,TRBV7-9,CASSTRAGQETQYF
TRBJ2-1,TRBV14,CASSIASEQFF
TRBJ2-7,TRBV7-9,CASSHPDGPRLEQYF
TRBJ2-5,TRBV5-1,CASVPGSSQETQYF
TRBJ2-5,TRBV2,CASSSRGAQYF
TRBJ1-5,TRBV6-1,CASSESFGQPQHF
TRBJ2-5,TRBV7-2,CASSLAGGGETQYF
TRBJ2-2,TRBV4-2,CASSQVTADTGELFF
TRBJ2-3,TRBV10-3,CAIPSLGRGLTDTQYF
TRBJ2-1,TRBV24-1,CATSDPGTGGHEQFF
TRBJ1-1,TRBV6-7,CASSYHGGVVVGQAFF
TRBJ2-1,TRBV18,CASLAGLNNEQFF
TRBJ2-7,TRBV7-9,CASSLGVRGGQDEQYF
TRBJ2-1,TRBV2,CASSVGAQAQFF
TRBJ1-6,TRBV30,CAWRRGGTNSPLHF
TRBJ2-7,TRBV7-9,CASSLGRFYEQYF
TRBJ2-6,TRBV3-1/TRBV3-2,CAGRGVRSGSGANVLTF
TRBJ2-7,TRBV27,CASSDISGQYEQYF
TRBJ2-3,TRBV27,CASSLSREDVQYF
TRBJ2-5,TRBV11-2,CASSFPGVETQYF